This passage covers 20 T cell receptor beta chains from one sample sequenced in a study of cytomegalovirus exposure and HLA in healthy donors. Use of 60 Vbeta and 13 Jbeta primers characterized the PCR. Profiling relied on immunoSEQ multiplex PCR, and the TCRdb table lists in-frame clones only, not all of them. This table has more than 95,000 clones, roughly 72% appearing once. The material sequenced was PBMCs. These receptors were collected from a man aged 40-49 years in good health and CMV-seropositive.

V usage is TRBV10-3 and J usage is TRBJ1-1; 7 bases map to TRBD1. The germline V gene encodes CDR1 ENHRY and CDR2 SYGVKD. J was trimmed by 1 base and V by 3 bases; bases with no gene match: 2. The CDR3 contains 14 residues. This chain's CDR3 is CAISERGQNTEAFF. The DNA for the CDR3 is TGTGCCATCAGTGAAAGGGGGCAGAACACTGAAGCTTTCTTT.

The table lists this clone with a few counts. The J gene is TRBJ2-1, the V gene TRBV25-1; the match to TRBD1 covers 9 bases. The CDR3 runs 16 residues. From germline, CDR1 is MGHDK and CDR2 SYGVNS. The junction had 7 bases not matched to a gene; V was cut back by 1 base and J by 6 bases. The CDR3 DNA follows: TGTGCCAGCAGTGAATTAGGCCGGGACAGGGTCAATGAGCAGTTCTTC. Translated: CASSELGRDRVNEQFF.

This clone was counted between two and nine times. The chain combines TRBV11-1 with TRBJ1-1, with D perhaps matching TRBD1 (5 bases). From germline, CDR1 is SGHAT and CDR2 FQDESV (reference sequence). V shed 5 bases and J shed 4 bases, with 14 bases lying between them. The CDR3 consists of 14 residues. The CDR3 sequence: CASSPLVGGTEAFF. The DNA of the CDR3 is TGTGCCAGCAGCCCGCTAGTGGGGGGCACTGAAGCTTTCTTT.

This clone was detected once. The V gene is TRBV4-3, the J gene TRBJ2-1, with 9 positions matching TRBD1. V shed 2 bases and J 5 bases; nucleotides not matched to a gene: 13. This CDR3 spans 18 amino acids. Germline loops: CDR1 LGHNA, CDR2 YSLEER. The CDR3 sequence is CASSQTASGTGKDNEQFF. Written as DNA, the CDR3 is TGCGCCAGCAGCCAAACCGCTTCCGGGACAGGGAAGGACAATGAGCAGTTCTTC.

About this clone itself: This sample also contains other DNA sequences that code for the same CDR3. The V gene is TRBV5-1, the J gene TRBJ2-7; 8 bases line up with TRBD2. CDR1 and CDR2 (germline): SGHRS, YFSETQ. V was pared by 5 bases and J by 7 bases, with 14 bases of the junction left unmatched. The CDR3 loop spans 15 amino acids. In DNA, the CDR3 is TGCGCCAGCAGGCCGACCGGGGGGGACAATGGTGAGCAGTACTTC. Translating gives CASRPTGGDNGEQYF. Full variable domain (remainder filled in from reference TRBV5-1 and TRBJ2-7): KAGVTQTPRYLIKTRGQQVTLSCSPISGHRSVSWYQQTPGQGLQFLFEYFSETQRNKGNFPGRFSGRQFSNSRSEMNVSTLELGDSALYLCASRPTGGDNGEQYFGPGTRLTVT.

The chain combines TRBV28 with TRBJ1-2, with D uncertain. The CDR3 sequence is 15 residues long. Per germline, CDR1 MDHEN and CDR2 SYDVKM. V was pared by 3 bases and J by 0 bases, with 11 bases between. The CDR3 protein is CASSFTWGANYGYTF. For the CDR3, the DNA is TGTGCCAGCAGTTTCACTTGGGGAGCTAACTATGGCTACACCTTC.

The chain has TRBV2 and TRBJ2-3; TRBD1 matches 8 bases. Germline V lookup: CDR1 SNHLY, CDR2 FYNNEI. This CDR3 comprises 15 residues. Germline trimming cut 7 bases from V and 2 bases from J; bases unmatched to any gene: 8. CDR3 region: CASTEDRDNTDTQYF. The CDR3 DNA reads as TGTGCCAGCACGGAGGACAGGGATAACACAGATACGCAGTATTTT.

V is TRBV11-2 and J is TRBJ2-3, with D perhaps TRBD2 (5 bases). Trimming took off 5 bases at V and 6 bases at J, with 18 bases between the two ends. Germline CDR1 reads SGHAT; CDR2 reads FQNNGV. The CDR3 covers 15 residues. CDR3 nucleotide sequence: TGTGCCAGCAGCCCTAGTCGGGCCCGAGGGGATACGCAGTATTTT. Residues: CASSPSRARGDTQYF.

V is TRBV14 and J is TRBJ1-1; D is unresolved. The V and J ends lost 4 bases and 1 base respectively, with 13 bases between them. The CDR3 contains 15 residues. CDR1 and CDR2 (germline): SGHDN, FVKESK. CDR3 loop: CASSPRRGGNTEAFF. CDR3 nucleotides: TGTGCCAGCAGCCCCAGGCGCGGAGGGAACACTGAAGCTTTCTTT.

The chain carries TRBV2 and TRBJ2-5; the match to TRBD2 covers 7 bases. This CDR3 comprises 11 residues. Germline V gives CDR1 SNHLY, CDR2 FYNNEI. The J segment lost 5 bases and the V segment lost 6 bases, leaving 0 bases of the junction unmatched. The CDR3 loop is CASRGGETQYF. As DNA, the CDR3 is TGTGCCAGCAGGGGGGGGGAGACCCAGTACTTC.

The CDR3 DNA sequence: TGTGCCAGCAGCTTCTCTACCAGCGCGAACACCGGGGAGCTGTTTTTT. It is translated as CASSFSTSANTGELFF. This rearrangement joins TRBV5-4 to TRBJ2-2, with D uncertain. The CDR3 is 16 amino acids. Germline V gene data show CDR1 as SGHNT and CDR2 as YYREEE (reference sequence). The germline V and J ends were trimmed by 2 bases and 0 bases, with 11 bases remaining between them.

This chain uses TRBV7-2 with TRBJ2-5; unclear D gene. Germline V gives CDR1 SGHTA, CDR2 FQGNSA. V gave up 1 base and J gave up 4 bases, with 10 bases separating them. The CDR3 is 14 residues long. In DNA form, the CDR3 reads TGTGCCAGCAGCTTAGGTTTAGCCAGAGAGACCCAGTACTTC. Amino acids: CASSLGLARETQYF.

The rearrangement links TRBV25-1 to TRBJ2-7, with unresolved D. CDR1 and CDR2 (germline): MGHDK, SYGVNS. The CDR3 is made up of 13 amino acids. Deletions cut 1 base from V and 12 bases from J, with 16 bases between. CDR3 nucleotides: TGTGCCAGCAGTGAATTGCACAGTCTAATCCGGTACTTC. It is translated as CASSELHSLIRYF.

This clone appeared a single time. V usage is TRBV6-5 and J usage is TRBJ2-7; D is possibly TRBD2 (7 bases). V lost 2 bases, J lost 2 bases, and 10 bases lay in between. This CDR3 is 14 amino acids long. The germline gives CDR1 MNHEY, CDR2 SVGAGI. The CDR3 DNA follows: TGTGCCAGCAGTTACCGGGGGGCCCCCTACGAGCAGTACTTC. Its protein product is CASSYRGAPYEQYF.

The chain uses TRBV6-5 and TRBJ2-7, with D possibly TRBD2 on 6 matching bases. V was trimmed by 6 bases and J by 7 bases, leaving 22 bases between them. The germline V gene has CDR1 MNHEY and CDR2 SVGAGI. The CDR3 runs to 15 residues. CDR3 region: CASSDSRRGSREQYF. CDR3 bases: TGTGCCAGCAGCGACAGTAGGAGGGGCTCTAGAGAGCAGTACTTC.

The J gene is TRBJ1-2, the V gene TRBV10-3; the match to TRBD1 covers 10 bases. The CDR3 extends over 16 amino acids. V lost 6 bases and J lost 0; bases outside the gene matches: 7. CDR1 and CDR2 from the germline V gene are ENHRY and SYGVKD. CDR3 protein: CAIRFTGTGANYGYTF. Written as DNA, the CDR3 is TGTGCCATCAGGTTCACCGGGACAGGGGCTAACTATGGCTACACCTTC.

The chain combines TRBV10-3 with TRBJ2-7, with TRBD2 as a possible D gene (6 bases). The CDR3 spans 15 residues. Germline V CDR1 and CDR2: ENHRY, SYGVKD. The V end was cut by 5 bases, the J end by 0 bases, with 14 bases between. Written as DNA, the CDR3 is TGTGCCATCAGTCCCGGGACTGGGACCTCCTACGAGCAGTACTTC. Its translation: CAISPGTGTSYEQYF.

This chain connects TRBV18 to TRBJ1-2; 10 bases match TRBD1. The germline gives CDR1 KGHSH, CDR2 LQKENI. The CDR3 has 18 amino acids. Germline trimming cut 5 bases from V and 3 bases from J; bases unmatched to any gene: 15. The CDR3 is CASSRILKGQGLDYGYTF. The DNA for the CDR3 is TGTGCCAGCTCAAGAATCCTTAAGGGACAGGGGTTGGACTATGGCTACACCTTC.

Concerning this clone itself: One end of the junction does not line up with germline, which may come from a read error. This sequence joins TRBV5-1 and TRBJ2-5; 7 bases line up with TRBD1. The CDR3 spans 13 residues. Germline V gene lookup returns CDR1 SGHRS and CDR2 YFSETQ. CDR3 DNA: TGCGCCAGCAGCCCGGACAGGCAAGGGACCCAGTACTTC. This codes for CASSPDRQGTQYF.

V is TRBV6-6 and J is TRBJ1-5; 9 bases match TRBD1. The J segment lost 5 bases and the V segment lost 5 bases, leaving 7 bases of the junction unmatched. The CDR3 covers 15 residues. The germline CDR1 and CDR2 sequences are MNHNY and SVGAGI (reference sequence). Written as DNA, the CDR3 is TGTGCCAGCAGTCCACAGGGGGCCGGTGATCAGCCCCAGCATTTT. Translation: CASSPQGAGDQPQHF.